Listed below are T cell receptor beta chains from one sample, sequenced in a study of Ad26.COV2.S vaccination and SARS-CoV-2 variants. This table comes from immunoSEQ multiplex PCR, and its TCRdb copy is limited to in-frame clones, with some not included. The data show under 500,000 clones, around 92% seen once. Sequenced material: peripheral blood, taken in a trial of Ad26.COV2.S vaccine versus placebo. The receptors were sampled from a person aged 18 to 65 who received the Ad26.COV2.S COVID-19 vaccine or a placebo. Each CDR3 is given without its conserved first and last residue. The size of a clone is reported for some rows only, either as once, few or many, or as a class for expanded clones.

V	J	size	CDR3
TRBV28	TRBJ1-1	once	ASSLVGSNTEAF
TRBV6-5	TRBJ1-6	.	ASSYSDRTGNSPLH
TRBV18	TRBJ2-5	few	ASSPRGLGQETQY
TRBV12-3/TRBV12-4	TRBJ1-1	.	ASSSTDNTEAF
TRBV30	TRBJ1-2	once	AWRQYYGYT
TRBV6-5	TRBJ1-1	few	ASSRVPSGNTEAF
TRBV15	TRBJ2-1	.	ATRLAPLNEQF
TRBV4-3	TRBJ2-5	.	ASSQDRGGSETQY
TRBV28	TRBJ2-7	.	ASSTTRGYEQY
TRBV30	TRBJ1-3	few	AWRTDGNTIY
TRBV25-1	TRBJ2-2	.	ASSDRGHTGELF
TRBV9	TRBJ1-3	.	ASSVGGQAPLSGNTIY
TRBV6-4	TRBJ1-6	.	ARKRKTLMDGASYNSPLH
TRBV6-2/TRBV6-3	TRBJ2-7	.	ASSDPGAVSYEQY
TRBV5-6	TRBJ2-5	.	ASSWNGQGARETQY
TRBV4-3	TRBJ2-1	.	ASSPGLAYEQF
TRBV20-1	TRBJ1-1	.	SALGLEAF
TRBV9	TRBJ2-1	.	ASSVDSRNEQF
TRBV30	TRBJ1-1	once	AWSPTGQSTTEAF
TRBV18	TRBJ1-3	.	ASSPPFTTQDPKRNTIY
TRBV29-1	TRBJ2-5	few	SVDWQGVPETQY
TRBV30	TRBJ1-2	.	AWSVNSGLNGYYGYT
TRBV7-2	TRBJ2-7	.	ASSLRAGGGREQY
TRBV4-1	TRBJ2-1	.	ASSQERGGAYNEQF
TRBV30	TRBJ2-5	.	AWSLGTETQY
TRBV9	TRBJ2-7	.	ASSPQGAGGFYEQY
TRBV12-3/TRBV12-4	TRBJ1-5	.	ASSRPGEQPQH
TRBV2	TRBJ2-1	.	ASRSGTSDVHEQF
TRBV25-1	TRBJ2-1	.	ASSDTNEQF
TRBV3-1/TRBV3-2	TRBJ2-1	.	ASSQEWGVEQF
TRBV30	TRBJ1-2	.	AWSAQSYGYT
TRBV4-3	TRBJ1-5	.	ASSQDYTDSNQPQH
TRBV7-9	TRBJ1-1	.	ASSLGGGETGEAF
TRBV28	TRBJ1-2	.	ASRETANYGYT
TRBV28	TRBJ2-1	.	ASKSNYEQF
TRBV5-4	TRBJ2-3	.	ASSLSVGGYLSSTDTQY
TRBV18	TRBJ2-7	.	ASSPRAGVEQY